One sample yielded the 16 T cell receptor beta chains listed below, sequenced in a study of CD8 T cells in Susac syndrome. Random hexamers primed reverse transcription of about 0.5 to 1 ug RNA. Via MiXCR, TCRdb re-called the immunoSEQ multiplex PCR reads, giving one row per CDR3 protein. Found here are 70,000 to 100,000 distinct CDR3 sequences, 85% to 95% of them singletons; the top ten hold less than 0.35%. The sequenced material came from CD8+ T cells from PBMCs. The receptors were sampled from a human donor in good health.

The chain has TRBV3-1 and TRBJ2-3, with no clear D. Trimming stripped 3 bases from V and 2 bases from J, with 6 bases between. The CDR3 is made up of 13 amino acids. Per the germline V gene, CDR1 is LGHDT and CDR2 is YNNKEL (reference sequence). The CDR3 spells CASSQDPTDTQYF. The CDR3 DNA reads TGTGCCAGCAGCCAGGACCCCACAGATACGCAGTATTTT.

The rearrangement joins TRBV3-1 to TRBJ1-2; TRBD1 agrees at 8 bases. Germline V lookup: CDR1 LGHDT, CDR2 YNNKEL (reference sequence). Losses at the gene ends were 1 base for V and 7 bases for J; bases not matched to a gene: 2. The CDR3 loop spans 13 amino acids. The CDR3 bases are TGTGCCAGCAGCCAAGGACAGGGGACTGGCTACACCTTC. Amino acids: CASSQGQGTGYTF. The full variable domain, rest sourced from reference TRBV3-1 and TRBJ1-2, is DTAVSQTPKYLVTQMGNDKSIKCEQNLGHDTMYWYKQDSKKFLKIMFSYNNKELIINETVPNRFSPKSPDKAHLNLHINSLELGDSAVYFCASSQGQGTGYTFGSGTRLTVV.

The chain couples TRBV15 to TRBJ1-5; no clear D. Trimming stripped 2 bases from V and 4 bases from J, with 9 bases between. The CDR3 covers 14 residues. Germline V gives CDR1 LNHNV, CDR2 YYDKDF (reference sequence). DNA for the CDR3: TGTGCCACCAGCAGATCCGGACTGAATCAGCCCCAGCATTTT. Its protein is CATSRSGLNQPQHF.

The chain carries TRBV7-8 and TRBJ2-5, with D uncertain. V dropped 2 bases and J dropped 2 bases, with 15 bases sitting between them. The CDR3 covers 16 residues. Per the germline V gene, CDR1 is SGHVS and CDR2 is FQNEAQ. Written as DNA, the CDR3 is TGTGCCAGCAGCTTAATACCGGACCGGCTTCAAGAGACCCAGTACTTC. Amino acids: CASSLIPDRLQETQYF. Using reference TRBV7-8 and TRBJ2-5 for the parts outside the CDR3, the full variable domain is GAGVSQSPRYKVAKRGQDVALRCDPISGHVSLFWYQQALGQGPEFLTYFQNEAQLDKSGLPSDRFFAERPEGSVSTLKIQRTQQEDSAVYLCASSLIPDRLQETQYFGPGTRLLVL.

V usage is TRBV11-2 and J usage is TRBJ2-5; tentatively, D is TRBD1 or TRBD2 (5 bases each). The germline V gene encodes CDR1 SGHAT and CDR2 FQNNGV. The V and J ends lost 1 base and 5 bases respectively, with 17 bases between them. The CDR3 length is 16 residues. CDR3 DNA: TGTGCCAGCAGCTTAGTGTGGCAGGGCCCGGGGGAGACCCAGTACTTC. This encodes CASSLVWQGPGETQYF.

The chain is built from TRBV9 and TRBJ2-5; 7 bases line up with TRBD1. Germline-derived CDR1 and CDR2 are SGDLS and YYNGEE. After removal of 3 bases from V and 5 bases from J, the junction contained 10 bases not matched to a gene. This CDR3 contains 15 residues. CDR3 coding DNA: TGTGCCAGCAGCGCCTCCGGGACAGCGGAGGAGACCCAGTACTTC. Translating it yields CASSASGTAEETQYF.

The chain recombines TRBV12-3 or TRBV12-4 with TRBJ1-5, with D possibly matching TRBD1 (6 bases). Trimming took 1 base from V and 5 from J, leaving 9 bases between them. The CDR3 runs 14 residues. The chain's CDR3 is CASSLVGAHQPQHF. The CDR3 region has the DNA TGTGCCAGCAGTTTAGTGGGGGCCCATCAGCCCCAGCATTTT.

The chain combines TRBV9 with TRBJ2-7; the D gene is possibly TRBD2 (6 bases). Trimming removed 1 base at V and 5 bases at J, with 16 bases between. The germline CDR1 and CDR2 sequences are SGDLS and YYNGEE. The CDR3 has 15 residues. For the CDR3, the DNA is TGTGCCAGCAGCGTATCGGGACTCCCGGGGAACGAGCAGTACTTC. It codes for CASSVSGLPGNEQYF.

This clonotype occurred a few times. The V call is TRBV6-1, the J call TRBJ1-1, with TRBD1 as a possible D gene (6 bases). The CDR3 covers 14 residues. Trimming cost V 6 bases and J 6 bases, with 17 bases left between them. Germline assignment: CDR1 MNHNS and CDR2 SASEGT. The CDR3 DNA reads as TGTGCCAGCAGCCGCCATACAGGGTACCCTGAAGCTTTCTTT. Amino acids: CASSRHTGYPEAFF.

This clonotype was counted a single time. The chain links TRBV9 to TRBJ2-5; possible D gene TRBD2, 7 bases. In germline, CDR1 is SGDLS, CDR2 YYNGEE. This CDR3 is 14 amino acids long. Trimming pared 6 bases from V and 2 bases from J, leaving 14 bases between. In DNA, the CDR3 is TGTGCCAGCAACTTAGGGGGGGGGCAAGAGACCCAGTACTTC. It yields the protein CASNLGGGQETQYF.

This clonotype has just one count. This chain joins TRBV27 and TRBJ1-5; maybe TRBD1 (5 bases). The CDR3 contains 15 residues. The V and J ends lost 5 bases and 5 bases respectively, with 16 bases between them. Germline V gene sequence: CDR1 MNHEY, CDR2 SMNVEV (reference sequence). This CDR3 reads CASSVTWGRDQPQHF. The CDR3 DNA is TGTGCCAGCAGTGTGACTTGGGGGAGGGATCAGCCCCAGCATTTT.

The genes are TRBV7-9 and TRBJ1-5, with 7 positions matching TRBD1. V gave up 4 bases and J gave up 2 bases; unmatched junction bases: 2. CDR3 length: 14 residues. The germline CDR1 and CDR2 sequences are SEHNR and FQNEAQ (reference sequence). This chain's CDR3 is CASSSTGRNQPQHF. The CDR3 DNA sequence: TGTGCCAGCAGCTCGACAGGGCGCAATCAGCCCCAGCATTTT.

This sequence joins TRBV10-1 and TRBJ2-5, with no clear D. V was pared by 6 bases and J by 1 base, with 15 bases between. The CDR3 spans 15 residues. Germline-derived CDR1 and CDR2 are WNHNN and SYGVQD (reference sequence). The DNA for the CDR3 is TGCGCCAGCAGGGGAAGAACAAGGTCCCAAGAGACCCAGTACTTC. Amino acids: CASRGRTRSQETQYF.

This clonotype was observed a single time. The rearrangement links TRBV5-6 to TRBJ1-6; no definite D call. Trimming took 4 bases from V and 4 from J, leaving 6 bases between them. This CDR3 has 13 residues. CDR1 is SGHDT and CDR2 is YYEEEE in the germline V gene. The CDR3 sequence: CASSQDYNSPLHF. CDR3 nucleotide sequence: TGTGCCAGCAGCCAAGATTATAATTCACCCCTCCACTTT. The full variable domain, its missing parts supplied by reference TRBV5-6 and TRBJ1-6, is DAGVTQSPTHLIKTRGQQVTLRCSPKSGHDTVSWYQQALGQGPQFIFQYYEEEERQRGNFPDRFSGHQFPNYSSELNVNALLLGDSALYLCASSQDYNSPLHFGNGTRLTVT.

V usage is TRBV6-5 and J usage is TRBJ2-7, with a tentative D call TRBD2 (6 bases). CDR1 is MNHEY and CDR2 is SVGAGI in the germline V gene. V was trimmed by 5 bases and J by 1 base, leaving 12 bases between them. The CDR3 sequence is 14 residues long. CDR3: CASSVGAGSYEQYF. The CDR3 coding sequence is TGTGCCAGCAGTGTCGGGGCGGGGTCCTACGAGCAGTACTTC.

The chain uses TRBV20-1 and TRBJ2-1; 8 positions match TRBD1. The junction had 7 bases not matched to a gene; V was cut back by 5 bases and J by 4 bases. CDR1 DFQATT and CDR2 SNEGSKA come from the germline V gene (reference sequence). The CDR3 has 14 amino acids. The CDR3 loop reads CSALDRGGYNEQFF. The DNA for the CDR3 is TGCAGTGCTCTAGACAGGGGTGGGTACAATGAGCAGTTCTTC.